These 21 T cell receptor beta chains share one sample of origin, sequenced in a study of cytomegalovirus exposure and HLA in healthy donors. PCR employed 60 Vbeta and 13 Jbeta primers. Clones were sequenced by immunoSEQ multiplex PCR, and TCRdb holds only the in-frame ones, with some missing. The sample includes around 67,000 clones, 80% to 90% of them seen just once. The sequenced sample consisted of PBMCs. Receptors originate from a woman aged 25 to 39 in good health and CMV-seropositive.

The table lists this clone with a count of one. The CDR3 DNA reads as TGTGCCTGGACCGGCGCGGGCAGCGGAAACACCATATATTTT. Translation gives CAWTGAGSGNTIYF. The chain has TRBV30 and TRBJ1-3; D gene unclear. Looked up from germline, CDR1 is GTSNPN and CDR2 is SVGIG (reference sequence). The CDR3 consists of 14 residues. V lost 4 bases to trimming and J lost 4 bases, with 14 bases between them.

About this clone itself: This same CDR3 is encoded by further DNA sequences in the sample. The genes are TRBV7-9 and TRBJ1-4, with D hard to call. The CDR3 length is 16 residues. V shed 1 base and J shed 7 bases, with 16 bases lying between them. CDR1 is SEHNR, CDR2 FQNEAQ, per germline (reference sequence). The CDR3 region has the DNA TGTGCCAGCAGCTTAGATCGGGGATTGGATGGTGAAAAACTGTTTTTT. This sequence encodes CASSLDRGLDGEKLFF.

The chain links TRBV15 to TRBJ2-7, with a weak D call TRBD2 (6 bases). The CDR3 is 14 amino acids. CDR1 and CDR2 (germline): LNHNV, YYDKDF (reference sequence). Between the trimmed V and J ends, which lost 5 bases and 3 bases, there was a span of 14 bases. Here the CDR3 reads CATSRTTLNYEQYF. The CDR3 DNA sequence: TGTGCCACCAGCCGGACTACTCTCAACTACGAGCAGTACTTC.

The V gene is TRBV29-1, the J gene TRBJ2-7, with D unclear. The CDR3 consists of 13 residues. The V gene's germline CDR1 is SQVTM and CDR2 ANQGSEA. Trimming removed 6 bases from V and 2 bases from J, with 14 bases in between. The CDR3 spells CSVSAGPTYEQYF. In DNA, the CDR3 is TGCAGCGTGTCTGCAGGTCCCACCTACGAGCAGTACTTC.

This rearrangement joins TRBV11-2 to TRBJ2-7; TRBD2 is a possible D gene (6 bases). The CDR3 has 14 amino acids. Per the germline V gene, CDR1 is SGHAT and CDR2 is FQNNGV. V lost 5 bases and J lost 6, with 17 bases in between. CDR3 coding DNA: TGTGCCAGCAGCCAAGCTTCGGAGGGACGCGAGCAGTACTTC. Translated, it gives CASSQASEGREQYF.

CDR3 DNA: TGTGCCAGTAGTATCCGAGGGGGCTACGAGCAGTACTTC. Translated: CASSIRGGYEQYF. J is TRBJ2-5 and V is TRBV19, with D perhaps matching TRBD1 (6 bases). Matching the DNA end better, TRBJ2-7 makes the J call doubtful. From germline, CDR1 is LNHDA and CDR2 SQIVND (reference sequence). This CDR3 contains 13 residues.

The V gene is TRBV6-5, the J gene TRBJ2-7, with D tentatively TRBD1 (6 bases). CDR1 is MNHEY, CDR2 SVGAGI, per germline. CDR3 size: 15 residues. Deletions cut 1 base from V and 3 bases from J, with 13 bases between. Written as DNA, the CDR3 is TGTGCCAGCAGTTACTTAAGGACAGACCACTACGAGCAGTACTTC. Residues: CASSYLRTDHYEQYF.

This clone came up once. This chain uses TRBV10-3 with TRBJ2-7; tentative D call: TRBD2 (6 bases). This CDR3 spans 14 amino acids. The V gene's germline CDR1 is ENHRY and CDR2 SYGVKD. V was pared by 3 bases and J by 7 bases, with 16 bases between. DNA for the CDR3: TGTGCCATCAGTGACTCCGGGAGTGTCTGGGAGCAGTACTTC. Protein: CAISDSGSVWEQYF.

The chain has TRBV2 and TRBJ2-3, with 9 bases aligning to TRBD2. The CDR3 length is 16 residues. Germline CDR1 SNHLY, CDR2 FYNNEI. V shed 11 bases, J shed 0 bases, and the junction held 12 bases outside the gene matches. This chain's CDR3 is CAGGRLAGTSTDTQYF. CDR3 coding DNA: TGTGCCGGGGGACGGCTAGCGGGAACTAGCACAGATACGCAGTATTTT.

The chain has TRBV7-8 and TRBJ2-2; D possibly corresponds to TRBD2 (6 bases). Trimming pared 2 bases from V and 0 bases from J, leaving 7 bases between. Germline V gene data show CDR1 as SGHVS and CDR2 as FQNEAQ. The CDR3 has 15 amino acids. The DNA for the CDR3 is TGTGCCAGCAGCTTAAAGCGGGCGAACACCGGGGAGCTGTTTTTT. Its translation is CASSLKRANTGELFF.

In its sample, this clone was seen once. The rearrangement links TRBV7-9 to TRBJ1-5; 8 nucleotides align to TRBD1. Losses at the gene ends were 5 bases for V and 6 bases for J; bases not matched to a gene: 9. Germline V CDR1 and CDR2: SEHNR, FQNEAQ (reference sequence). The CDR3 loop spans 15 amino acids. CDR3 sequence reads: CASSHSGGEGQPQHF. The CDR3 coding sequence is TGTGCCAGCAGCCACTCAGGGGGCGAGGGTCAGCCCCAGCATTTT.

In this sample, this clone turned up once. The rearrangement uses TRBV27 and TRBJ2-6; D is uncertain. Germline V gene sequence: CDR1 MNHEY, CDR2 SMNVEV (reference sequence). The CDR3 totals 16 residues. V lost 8 bases, J lost 0 bases, and 14 bases lay in between. The DNA for the CDR3 is TGTGCCAGCCTCCTAAGCTTTGGCTCTGGGGCCAACGTCCTGACTTTC. It specifies CASLLSFGSGANVLTF.

The chain links TRBV7-9 to TRBJ2-1; 9 bases are shared with TRBD2. The ends lost 4 bases at V and 8 bases at J; junction bases unmatched: 12. Germline CDR1 is SEHNR and CDR2 is FQNEAQ (reference sequence). The length of the CDR3 is 16 residues. The CDR3 spells CASSSPLSGRRYEQFF. DNA of the CDR3: TGTGCCAGCAGCTCCCCCCTCAGCGGGAGGCGTTATGAGCAGTTCTTC.

The J gene is TRBJ1-1, the V gene TRBV6-6, with 7 bases matching TRBD1. There are 14 residues in the CDR3. Germline CDR1 MNHNY, CDR2 SVGAGI (reference sequence). V trimming: 6 bases; J trimming: 2 bases; junction bases outside the gene matches: 6. Here the CDR3 DNA reads TGTGCCAGCAGCCCCGACAGGGTCAACACTGAAGCTTTCTTT. This codes for CASSPDRVNTEAFF.

The chain has TRBV15 and TRBJ2-2; 7 bases line up with TRBD2. The CDR3 loop spans 16 amino acids. The V gene's germline CDR1 is LNHNV and CDR2 YYDKDF (reference sequence). V lost 7 bases, J lost 3 bases, and 11 bases stayed unmatched. The CDR3 is CATKVALAVDTGELFF. As DNA, the CDR3 is TGTGCCACCAAAGTGGCGCTAGCGGTCGACACCGGGGAGCTGTTTTTT.

The chain recombines TRBV4-2 with TRBJ2-1, with D tentatively TRBD2 (6 bases). V shed 6 bases and J shed 0 bases, with 12 bases lying between them. Per the germline V gene, CDR1 is LGHNA and CDR2 is YNFKEQ. The CDR3 totals 15 residues. CDR3 sequence reads: CASRLAESSYNEQFF. DNA of the CDR3: TGTGCCAGCAGGTTAGCGGAAAGCTCCTACAATGAGCAGTTCTTC.

The chain joins TRBV5-1 to TRBJ2-1, with a tentative D call TRBD1 (5 bases). V was trimmed by 1 base and J by 8 bases, leaving 22 bases between them. The CDR3 has 17 residues. Germline V lookup: CDR1 SGHRS, CDR2 YFSETQ. The DNA for the CDR3 is TGCGCCAGCAGCTTGTCCGGGCGTTTTCAGGGCCCCGATGAGCAGTTCTTC. It codes for CASSLSGRFQGPDEQFF.

V is TRBV6-1 and J is TRBJ2-1, with a possible D match to TRBD2 (5 bases). This CDR3 spans 16 amino acids. Trimming removed 1 base from V and 8 bases from J, with 18 bases in between. In germline, CDR1 is MNHNS, CDR2 SASEGT. The CDR3 loop is CASSEVKLGPRDEQFF. CDR3 DNA sequence: TGTGCCAGCAGTGAAGTTAAACTAGGGCCTCGGGATGAGCAGTTCTTC.

The CDR3 region is CASSRGGQGYGYTF. The CDR3 nucleotides are TGTGCCAGCAGCAGGGGGGGGCAGGGGTATGGCTACACCTTC. The gene calls are TRBV5-4 and TRBJ1-2; possibly TRBD1 for D (6 bases). The CDR3 extends over 14 amino acids. The V gene's germline CDR1 is SGHNT and CDR2 YYREEE (reference sequence). V gave up 4 bases and J gave up 5 bases, with 15 bases separating them.

The chain couples TRBV6-1 to TRBJ1-2; no definite D call. CDR1 and CDR2 from the germline V gene are MNHNS and SASEGT. Trimming shortened V by 11 bases and J by 5 bases, and 21 bases separated the two germline ends. CDR3 length: 14 amino acids. The CDR3 nucleotides are TGTGCCTTAGCCCAGTTTTCATCACATTATGGCTACACCTTC. Protein: CALAQFSSHYGYTF.

V is TRBV2 and J is TRBJ2-7; 16 bases are shared with TRBD2. From germline, CDR1 is SNHLY and CDR2 FYNNEI. This CDR3 region has 17 residues. The V gene end was trimmed by 5 bases and the J gene end by 3 bases; junction bases not matched to a gene: 7. The CDR3 reads CASSHGTSGRADYEQYF. The CDR3 coding sequence is TGTGCCAGCAGTCACGGGACTAGCGGGAGGGCCGACTACGAGCAGTACTTC.